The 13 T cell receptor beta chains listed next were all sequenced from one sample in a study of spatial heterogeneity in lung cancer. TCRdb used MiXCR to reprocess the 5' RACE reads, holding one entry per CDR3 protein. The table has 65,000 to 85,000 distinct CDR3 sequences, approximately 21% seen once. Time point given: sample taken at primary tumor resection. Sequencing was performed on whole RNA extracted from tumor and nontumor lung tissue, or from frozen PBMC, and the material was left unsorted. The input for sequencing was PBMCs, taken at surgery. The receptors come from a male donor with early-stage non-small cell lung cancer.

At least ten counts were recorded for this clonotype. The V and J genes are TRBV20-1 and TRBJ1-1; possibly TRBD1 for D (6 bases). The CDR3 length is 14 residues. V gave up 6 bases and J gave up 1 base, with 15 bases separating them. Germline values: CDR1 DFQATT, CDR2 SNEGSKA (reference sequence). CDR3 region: CSAPWGGRNTEAFF. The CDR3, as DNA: TGCAGTGCCCCATGGGGGGGCCGGAACACTGAAGCTTTCTTT.

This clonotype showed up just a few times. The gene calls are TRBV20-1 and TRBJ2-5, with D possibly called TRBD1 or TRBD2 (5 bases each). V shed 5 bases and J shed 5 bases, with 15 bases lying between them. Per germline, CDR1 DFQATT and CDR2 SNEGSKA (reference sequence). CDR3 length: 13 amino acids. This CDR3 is CSAERGATETQYF. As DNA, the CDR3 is TGCAGTGCTGAGAGAGGGGCTACGGAGACCCAGTACTTC.

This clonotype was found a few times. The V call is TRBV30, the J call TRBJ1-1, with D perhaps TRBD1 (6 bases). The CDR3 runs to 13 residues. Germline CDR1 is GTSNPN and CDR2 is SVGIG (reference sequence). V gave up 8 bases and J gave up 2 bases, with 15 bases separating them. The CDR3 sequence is CARQGNGNTEAFF. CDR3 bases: TGTGCCCGTCAGGGGAACGGAAACACTGAAGCTTTCTTT.

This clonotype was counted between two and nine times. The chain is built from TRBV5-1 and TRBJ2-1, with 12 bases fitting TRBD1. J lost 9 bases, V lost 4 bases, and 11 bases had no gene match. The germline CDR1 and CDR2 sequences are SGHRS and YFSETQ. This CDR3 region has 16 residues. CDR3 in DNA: TGCGCCAGCAGCATCGCCGGGACAGGGGGCTATGGTGAGCAGTTCTTC. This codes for CASSIAGTGGYGEQFF.

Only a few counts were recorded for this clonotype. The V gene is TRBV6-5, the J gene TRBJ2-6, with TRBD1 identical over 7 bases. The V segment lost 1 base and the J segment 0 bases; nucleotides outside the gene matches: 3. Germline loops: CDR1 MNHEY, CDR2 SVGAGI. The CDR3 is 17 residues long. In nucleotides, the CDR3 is TGTGCCAGCAGTTACTGGGACAGCTACTCTGGGGCCAACGTCCTGACTTTC. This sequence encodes CASSYWDSYSGANVLTF.

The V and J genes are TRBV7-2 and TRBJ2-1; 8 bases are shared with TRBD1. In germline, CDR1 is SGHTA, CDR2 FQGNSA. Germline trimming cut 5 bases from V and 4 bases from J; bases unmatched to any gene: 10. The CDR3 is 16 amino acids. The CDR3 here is CASSPQGARQYNEQFF. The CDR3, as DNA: TGTGCCAGCAGCCCCCAGGGGGCGCGACAATACAATGAGCAGTTCTTC.

The CDR3 coding sequence is TGTGCCTGGAGTGGACCGTCCAGGGCCAACACTGAAGCTTTCTTT. This translates into CAWSGPSRANTEAFF. The chain carries TRBV30 and TRBJ1-1, with D perhaps matching TRBD1 (5 bases). The CDR3 runs to 15 residues. With 1 base removed from V and 2 bases from J, the gap between germline ends came to 14 bases. CDR1 and CDR2 (germline): GTSNPN, SVGIG (reference sequence).

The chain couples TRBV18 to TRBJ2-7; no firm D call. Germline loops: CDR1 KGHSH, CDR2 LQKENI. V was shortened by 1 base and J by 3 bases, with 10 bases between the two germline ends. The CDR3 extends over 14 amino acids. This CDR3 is CASSPQRPRYEQYF. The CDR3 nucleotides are TGTGCCAGCTCACCACAACGACCACGCTACGAGCAGTACTTC.

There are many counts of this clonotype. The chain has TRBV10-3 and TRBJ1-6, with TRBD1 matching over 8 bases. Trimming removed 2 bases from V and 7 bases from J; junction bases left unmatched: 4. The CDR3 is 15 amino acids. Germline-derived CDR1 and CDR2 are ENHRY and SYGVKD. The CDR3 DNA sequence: TGTGCCATCAGTGAGCGGGGACAGGAGAATTCACCCCTCCACTTT. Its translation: CAISERGQENSPLHF.

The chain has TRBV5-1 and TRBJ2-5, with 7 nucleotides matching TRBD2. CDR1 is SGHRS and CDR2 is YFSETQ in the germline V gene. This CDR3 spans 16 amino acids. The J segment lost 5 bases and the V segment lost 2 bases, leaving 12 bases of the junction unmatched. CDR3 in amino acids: CASSFSGTGGSETQYF. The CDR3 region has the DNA TGCGCCAGCAGCTTCTCCGGGACTGGCGGGAGTGAGACCCAGTACTTC.

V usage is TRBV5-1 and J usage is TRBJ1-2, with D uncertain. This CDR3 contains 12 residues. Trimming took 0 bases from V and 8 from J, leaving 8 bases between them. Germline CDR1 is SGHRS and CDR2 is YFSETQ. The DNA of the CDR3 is TGCGCCAGCAGCTTGGCCGGCCCAGGCTACACCTTC. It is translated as CASSLAGPGYTF.

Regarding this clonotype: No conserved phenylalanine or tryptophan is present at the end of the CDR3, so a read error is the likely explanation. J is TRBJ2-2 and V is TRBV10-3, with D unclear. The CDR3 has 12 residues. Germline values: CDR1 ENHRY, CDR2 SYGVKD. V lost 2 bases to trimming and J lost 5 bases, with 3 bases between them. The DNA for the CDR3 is TGTGCCATCAGTGAGAGGACCGGGGAGCTGTTTCTT. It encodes CAISERTGELFL.

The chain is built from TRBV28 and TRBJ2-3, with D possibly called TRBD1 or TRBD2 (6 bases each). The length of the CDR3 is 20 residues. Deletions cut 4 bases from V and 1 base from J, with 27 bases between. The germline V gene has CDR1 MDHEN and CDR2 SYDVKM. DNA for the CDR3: TGTGCCAGCAGTTCTGGGGGGCTAGCGAAAAACCCGGGTGGCACAGATACGCAGTATTTT. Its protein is CASSSGGLAKNPGGTDTQYF.